The count of the clone carrying this TCR beta chain is one. These data come from a study of blood T cell repertoires in COVID-19. Study in general: The samples span acute and convalescent COVID-19 from the United States, Italy and Spain.

Per the study methods: Amplification from reference gene primers served as the basis for estimated nucleated cell counts. Sequenced by immunoSEQ multiplex PCR; TCRdb stores in-frame clones only, minus some. Clone size and the V and J calls come from that table; the DNA yielded D and trimming. Of 25,000 to 35,000 clones in the sample, approximately 90% are singletons; the top ten hold more than 2%. This TCR was sampled from a man over 45 with active COVID-19. Sequencing input: peripheral blood.

CDR3 residues: CASSIIGGGQEDTQYF. The DNA for the CDR3 is TGTGCCAGTAGTATTATCGGCGGGGGGCAGGAAGATACGCAGTATTTT. The chain links TRBV19 to TRBJ2-3; 8 bases line up with TRBD2. V shed 3 bases and J 5 bases; nucleotides not matched to a gene: 10. The CDR3 runs 16 residues. Germline lookup yields CDR1 LNHDA and CDR2 SQIVND (reference sequence). Full variable domain (rest looked up from reference TRBV19 and TRBJ2-3): DGGITQSPKYLFRKEGQNVTLSCEQNLNHDAMYWYRQDPGQGLRLIYYSQIVNDFQKGDIAEGYSVSREKKESFPLTVTSAQKNPTAFYLCASSIIGGGQEDTQYFGPGTRLTVL.